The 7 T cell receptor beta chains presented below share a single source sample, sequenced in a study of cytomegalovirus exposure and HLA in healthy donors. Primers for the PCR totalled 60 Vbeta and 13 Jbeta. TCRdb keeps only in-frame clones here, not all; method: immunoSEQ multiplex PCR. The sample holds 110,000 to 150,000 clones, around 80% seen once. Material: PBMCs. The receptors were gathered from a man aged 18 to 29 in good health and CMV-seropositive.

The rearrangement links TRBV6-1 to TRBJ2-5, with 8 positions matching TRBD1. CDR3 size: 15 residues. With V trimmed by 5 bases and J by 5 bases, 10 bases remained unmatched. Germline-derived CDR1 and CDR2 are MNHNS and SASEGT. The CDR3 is CASSPPGQDLETQYF. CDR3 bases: TGTGCCAGCAGTCCCCCGGGACAGGATTTGGAGACCCAGTACTTC.

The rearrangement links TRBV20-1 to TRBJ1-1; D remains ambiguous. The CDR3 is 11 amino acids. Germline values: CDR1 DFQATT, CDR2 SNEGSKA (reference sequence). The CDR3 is CGTDLNTEAFF. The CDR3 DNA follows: TGCGGAACAGACCTAAACACTGAAGCTTTCTTT.

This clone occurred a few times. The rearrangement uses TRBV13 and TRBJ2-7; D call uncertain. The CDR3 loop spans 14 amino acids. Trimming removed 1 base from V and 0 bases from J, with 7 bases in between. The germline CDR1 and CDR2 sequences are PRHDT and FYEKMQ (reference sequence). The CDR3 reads CASSLATSSYEQYF. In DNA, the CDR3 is TGTGCCAGCAGCTTAGCCACGAGCTCCTACGAGCAGTACTTC. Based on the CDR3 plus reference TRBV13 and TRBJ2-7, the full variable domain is AAGVIQSPRHLIKEKRETATLKCYPIPRHDTVYWYQQGPGQDPQFLISFYEKMQSDKGSIPDRFSAQQFSDYHSELNMSSLELGDSALYFCASSLATSSYEQYFGPGTRLTVT.

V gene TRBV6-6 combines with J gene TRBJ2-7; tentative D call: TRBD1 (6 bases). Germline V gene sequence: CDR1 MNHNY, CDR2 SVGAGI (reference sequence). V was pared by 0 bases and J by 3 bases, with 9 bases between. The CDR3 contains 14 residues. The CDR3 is CASSYSGRGYEQYF. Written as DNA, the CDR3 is TGTGCCAGCAGTTACTCCGGCAGGGGCTACGAGCAGTACTTC.

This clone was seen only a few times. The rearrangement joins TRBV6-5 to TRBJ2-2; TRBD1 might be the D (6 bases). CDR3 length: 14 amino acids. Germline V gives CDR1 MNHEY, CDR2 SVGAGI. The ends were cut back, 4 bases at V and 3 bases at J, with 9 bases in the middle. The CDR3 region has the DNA TGTGCCAGCAGTTCCGCAGGGGACACCGGGGAGCTGTTTTTT. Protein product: CASSSAGDTGELFF.

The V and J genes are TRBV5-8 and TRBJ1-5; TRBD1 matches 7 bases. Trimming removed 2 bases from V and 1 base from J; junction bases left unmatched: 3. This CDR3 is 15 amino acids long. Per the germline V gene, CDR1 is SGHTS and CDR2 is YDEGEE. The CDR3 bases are TGTGCCAGCAGCTTCGGACAGGCCAGCAATCAGCCCCAGCATTTT. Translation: CASSFGQASNQPQHF.

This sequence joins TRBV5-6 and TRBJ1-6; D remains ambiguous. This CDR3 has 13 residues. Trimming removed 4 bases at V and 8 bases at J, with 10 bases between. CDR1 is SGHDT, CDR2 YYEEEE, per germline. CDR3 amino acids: CASSPRPDSPLHF. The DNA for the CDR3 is TGTGCCAGCAGCCCTCGCCCGGATTCACCCCTCCACTTT.